A single sample gave rise to the 8 T cell receptor beta chains below, sequenced in a study of CD8+CD57+ T cells in acquired aplastic anemia. Genomic DNA served as template for TCR beta VDJ and CDR3 profiling. A single record per CDR3 protein comes from TCRdb applying MiXCR to the reads. The sample yields 250,000 to 350,000 distinct CDR3 sequences, approximately 56% seen once. The sequenced sample was sorted CD4+, CD8+, or CD8+CD57+ T cells (not recorded which) from PBMCs. These receptors were collected from a human donor with severe aplastic anemia or a healthy control (not recorded which).

V gene TRBV20-1 combines with J gene TRBJ2-7; 8 nucleotides match TRBD2. The CDR3 is 14 residues long. Trimming removed 6 bases from V and 7 bases from J; junction bases left unmatched: 14. From germline, CDR1 is DFQATT and CDR2 SNEGSKA (reference sequence). Here the CDR3 DNA reads TGCAGTGCCACTCGTACCGGGAGGGCCGGTGAGCAGTACTTC. Protein: CSATRTGRAGEQYF.

This clonotype was seen only a few times. The chain combines TRBV18 with TRBJ1-5; no definite D call. The CDR3 sequence is 16 residues long. The V end was cut by 3 bases, the J end by 0 bases, with 12 bases between. Germline V gives CDR1 KGHSH, CDR2 LQKENI. The CDR3 nucleotides read TGTGCCAGCTCACCCCCCGGGTGGTCTAGCAATCAGCCCCAGCATTTT. Residues: CASSPPGWSSNQPQHF. Filled out from reference TRBV18 and TRBJ1-5, the complete variable domain reads NAGVMQNPRHLVRRRGQEARLRCSPMKGHSHVYWYRQLPEEGLKFMVYLQKENIIDESGMPKERFSAEFPKEGPSILRIQQVVRGDSAAYFCASSPPGWSSNQPQHFGDGTRLSIL.

The chain couples TRBV5-1 to TRBJ2-3; TRBD2 matches 11 bases. Germline V gives CDR1 SGHRS, CDR2 YFSETQ. The CDR3 is 16 amino acids. V was pared by 4 bases and J by 4 bases, with 8 bases of the junction left unmatched. The CDR3 protein is CASSRLTSGTSDTQYF. The CDR3 DNA reads TGCGCCAGCAGCCGGTTGACTAGCGGGACGTCAGATACGCAGTATTTT.

This chain links TRBV20-1 with TRBJ1-5; possible D gene TRBD1, 5 bases. Per the germline V gene, CDR1 is DFQATT and CDR2 is SNEGSKA (reference sequence). The CDR3 runs 13 residues. The V end lost 6 bases, the J end lost 3 bases, and 12 bases lay between the germline ends. CDR3 amino acids: CSAPWGYNQPQHF. As DNA, the CDR3 is TGCAGTGCCCCTTGGGGCTACAATCAGCCCCAGCATTTT.

V and J are TRBV19 and TRBJ1-5; D gene ambiguous. CDR1 is LNHDA and CDR2 is SQIVND in the germline V gene (reference sequence). This CDR3 is built from 13 residues. Trimming removed 1 base at V and 4 bases at J, with 5 bases between. For the CDR3, the DNA is TGTGCCAGTAGTATAGGATGGAATCAGCCCCAGCATTTT. Translated: CASSIGWNQPQHF.

As concerns this clonotype: Compared with germline, one end of the junction differs, possibly owing to a read error. The CDR3 DNA reads TGTGCCAGCAGAATGACCAGCTCCTACAATGAGCAGTTCTTC. It translates to CASRMTSSYNEQFF. The J gene is TRBJ2-1, the V gene TRBV10-1, with no clear D. Germline CDR1 reads WNHNN; CDR2 reads SYGVQD (reference sequence). The CDR3 spans 14 residues.

The chain combines TRBV24-1 with TRBJ2-1; 9 positions agree with TRBD2. There are 15 residues in the CDR3. After removal of 5 bases from V and 6 bases from J, the junction contained 7 bases not matched to a gene. Germline assignment: CDR1 KGHDR and CDR2 SFDVKD. In DNA, the CDR3 is TGTGCCACCAGTGGAATAGCGGGGGCCACCAATGAGCAGTTCTTC. It translates to CATSGIAGATNEQFF.

In this sample, this clonotype turned up many times. The V gene is TRBV7-9, the J gene TRBJ2-7, with a tentative D call TRBD1 (5 bases). The germline gives CDR1 SEHNR, CDR2 FQNEAQ (reference sequence). Trimming pared 3 bases from V and 3 bases from J, leaving 9 bases between. This CDR3 has 13 residues. This CDR3 is CASSFGGHYEQYF. DNA for the CDR3: TGTGCCAGCAGCTTTGGCGGACACTACGAGCAGTACTTC.